These 12 T cell receptor beta chains came from one sample sequenced in a study of tumor-infiltrating lymphocytes in oesophageal squamous cell carcinoma. TCRdb re-called the PCR reads through MiXCR, storing one row per CDR3 protein. The profile covers about 21,000 distinct CDR3 sequences, with under 45% appearing a single time and roughly 19% taken by the ten largest. Source material: esophageal tumor tissue. Source of these receptors: a male donor with esophageal squamous cell carcinoma.

V is TRBV28 and J is TRBJ2-7, with D perhaps TRBD1 (6 bases). The DNA end is more similar to TRBJ2-3, so the J call may be wrong. From germline, CDR1 is MDHEN and CDR2 SYDVKM. The CDR3 extends over 15 amino acids. The CDR3 protein is CASSPVPGHTDTQYF. In DNA form, the CDR3 reads TGTGCCAGCAGTCCCGTACCGGGACACACAGATACGCAGTATTTT.

The V and J genes are TRBV7-3 and TRBJ2-1; possible D gene TRBD1, 5 bases. Per germline, CDR1 SGHTA and CDR2 FQGTGA. Trimming took 2 bases from V and 0 from J, leaving 8 bases between them. The CDR3 runs to 15 residues. The DNA for the CDR3 is TGTGCCAGCAGCTTAGGGGCGACCTCCTACAATGAGCAGTTCTTC. Amino acids: CASSLGATSYNEQFF.

The chain couples TRBV6-1 to TRBJ2-5; D is uncertain. The J call may be in error: the DNA end matches TRBJ2-7 better. The CDR3 runs 15 residues. Germline loops: CDR1 MNHNS, CDR2 SASEGT. The CDR3 protein is CASRLRANGYYEQYF. CDR3 coding DNA: TGTGCCAGCAGACTCCGGGCCAATGGATACTACGAGCAGTACTTC.

The count of this clonotype is one. V is TRBV12-3 or TRBV12-4 and J is TRBJ2-3; possible D gene TRBD2, 6 bases. The V and J ends lost 7 bases and 1 base respectively, with 12 bases between them. This CDR3 is 14 amino acids long. The CDR3 here is CASIPGLGTDTQYF. As DNA, the CDR3 is TGTGCCAGCATCCCGGGACTGGGCACAGATACGCAGTATTTT.

The chain couples TRBV12-3 or TRBV12-4 to TRBJ1-2, with D perhaps TRBD1 (5 bases). V was pared by 6 bases and J by 6 bases, with 11 bases between. The CDR3 is made up of 12 amino acids. CDR3 protein: CASSLAGDGYTF. The CDR3 coding sequence is TGTGCCAGCAGCCTGGCGGGGGATGGCTACACCTTC.

The chain combines TRBV11-2 with TRBJ2-1; possibly TRBD2 for D (7 bases). The DNA end favors TRBJ2-5, so the J call may be wrong. Germline lookup yields CDR1 SGHAT and CDR2 FQNNGV. The CDR3 is made up of 14 amino acids. CDR3 DNA: TGTGCCAGCAGCCATACCGGGGGGCGAGAGACCCAGTACTTC. Translating it yields CASSHTGGRETQYF.

CDR3 sequence (DNA): TGTGCCAGCAGTTTCCGCAGGGGGGCGGGGGCCCAGTACTTC. Its protein product is CASSFRRGAGAQYF. The V call is TRBV6-1, the J call TRBJ2-5, with D tentatively TRBD1 or TRBD2 (7 bases each). The germline CDR1 and CDR2 sequences are MNHNS and SASEGT. This CDR3 is 14 amino acids long. V dropped 5 bases and J dropped 9 bases, with 19 bases sitting between them.

Within the sample, this clonotype is medium-sized. The J gene is TRBJ2-1, the V gene TRBV7-6; D call uncertain. The V gene lost 2 bases and the J gene lost 4 bases, with 6 bases spanning the gap. This CDR3 spans 13 amino acids. In germline, CDR1 is SGHVS, CDR2 FNYEAQ. This chain's CDR3 is CASSLLLYNEQFF. The CDR3 DNA reads as TGTGCCAGCAGCTTATTGTTGTACAATGAGCAGTTCTTC.

V and J are TRBV20-1 and TRBJ2-5; D gene unclear. Gene TRBJ2-7 matches the end of the DNA better, so the J call may be wrong. CDR1 and CDR2 (germline): DFQATT, SNEGSKA (reference sequence). The CDR3 runs 13 residues. As DNA, the CDR3 is TGCAGTGCTAGTGGGCAGAGAGCCTACGAGCAGTACTTC. It translates to CSASGQRAYEQYF.

This clonotype was seen just once. J is TRBJ2-1 and V is TRBV7-9; 14 nucleotides line up with TRBD2. The CDR3 has 18 residues. Germline V gene sequence: CDR1 SEHNR, CDR2 FQNEAQ (reference sequence). The V and J ends lost 5 bases and 3 bases, in that order; junction bases with no gene match: 9. For the CDR3, the DNA is TGTGCCAGCAGCCCCGGACTAGCGGGAGGCCTGCACTACAATGAGCAGTTCTTC. Protein sequence: CASSPGLAGGLHYNEQFF.

The sample holds a few counts of this clonotype. The V and J genes are TRBV6-1 and TRBJ2-2; no firm D call. The V gene's germline CDR1 is MNHNS and CDR2 SASEGT. Trimming took off 7 bases at V and 1 base at J, with 1 base between the two ends. The CDR3 has 11 amino acids. CDR3 nucleotides: TGTGCCAGCAAGAACACCGGGGAGCTGTTTTTT. Its translation: CASKNTGELFF.

V and J are TRBV7-6 and TRBJ1-2; no reliable D call. The DNA end is a closer match to TRBJ2-1, so the J assignment may be wrong. The germline gives CDR1 SGHVS, CDR2 FNYEAQ. There are 13 residues in the CDR3. The CDR3 bases are TGTGCCAGCAGCTTACCGGCCGGCGATGAGCAGTTCTTC. Protein sequence: CASSLPAGDEQFF.